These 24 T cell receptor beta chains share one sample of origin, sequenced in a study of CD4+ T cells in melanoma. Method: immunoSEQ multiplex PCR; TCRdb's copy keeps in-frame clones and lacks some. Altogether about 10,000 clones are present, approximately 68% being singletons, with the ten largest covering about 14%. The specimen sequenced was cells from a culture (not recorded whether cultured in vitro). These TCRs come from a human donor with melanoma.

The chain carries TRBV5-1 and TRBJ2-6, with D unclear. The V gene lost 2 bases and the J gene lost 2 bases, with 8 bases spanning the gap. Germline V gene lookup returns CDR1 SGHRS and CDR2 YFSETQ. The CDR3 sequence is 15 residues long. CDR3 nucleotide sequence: TGCGCCAGCAGCTTTGGAGCAGCTGGGGCCAACGTCCTGACTTTC. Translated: CASSFGAAGANVLTF.

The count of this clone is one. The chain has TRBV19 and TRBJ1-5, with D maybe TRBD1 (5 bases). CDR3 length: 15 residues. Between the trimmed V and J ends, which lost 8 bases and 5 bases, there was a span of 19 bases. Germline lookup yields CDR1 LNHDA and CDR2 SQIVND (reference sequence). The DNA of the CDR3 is TGTGCCAGTTGTGACAGCGCCAACCTTTATCAGCCCCAGCATTTT. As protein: CASCDSANLYQPQHF. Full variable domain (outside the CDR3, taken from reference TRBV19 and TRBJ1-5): DGGITQSPKYLFRKEGQNVTLSCEQNLNHDAMYWYRQDPGQGLRLIYYSQIVNDFQKGDIAEGYSVSREKKESFPLTVTSAQKNPTAFYLCASCDSANLYQPQHFGDGTRLSIL.

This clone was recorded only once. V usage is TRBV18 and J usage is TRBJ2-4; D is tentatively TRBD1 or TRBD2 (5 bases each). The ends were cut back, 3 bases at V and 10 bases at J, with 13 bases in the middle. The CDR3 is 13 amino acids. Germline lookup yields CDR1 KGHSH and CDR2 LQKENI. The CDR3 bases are TGTGCCAGCTCACCCGGGGACGGAGCGATTCAGTACTTC. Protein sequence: CASSPGDGAIQYF.

This CDR3 is CASSGGGSQETQYF. The DNA for the CDR3 is TGCGCCAGCAGCGGCGGGGGCAGCCAAGAGACCCAGTACTTC. The chain has TRBV5-1 and TRBJ2-5; D is possibly TRBD2 (7 bases). Trimming stripped 4 bases from V and 1 base from J, with 11 bases between. This CDR3 has 14 amino acids. The germline V gene has CDR1 SGHRS and CDR2 YFSETQ.

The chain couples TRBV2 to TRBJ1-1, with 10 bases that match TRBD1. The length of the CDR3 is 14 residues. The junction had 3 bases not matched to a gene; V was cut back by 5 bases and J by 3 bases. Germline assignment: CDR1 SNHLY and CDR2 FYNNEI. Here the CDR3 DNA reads TGTGCCAGCAGTTGGGACAGGGGCGACACTGAAGCTTTCTTT. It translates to CASSWDRGDTEAFF.

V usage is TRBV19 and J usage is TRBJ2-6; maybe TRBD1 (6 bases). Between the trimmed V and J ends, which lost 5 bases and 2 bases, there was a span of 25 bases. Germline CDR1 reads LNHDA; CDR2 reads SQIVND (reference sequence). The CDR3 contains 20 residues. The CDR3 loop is CASSERLYRGSRAGANVLTF. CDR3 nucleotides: TGTGCCAGTAGTGAGAGGTTGTATAGGGGGAGCCGAGCTGGGGCCAACGTCCTGACTTTC.

CDR3 bases: TGTGCCAGCGACGGACAGGGCACACCTCAGCCCCAGCATTTT. As protein: CASDGQGTPQPQHF. J is TRBJ1-5 and V is TRBV2, with 8 bases identical to TRBD1. Germline CDR1 SNHLY, CDR2 FYNNEI. V lost 8 bases and J lost 6; bases outside the gene matches: 9. The CDR3 extends over 14 amino acids.

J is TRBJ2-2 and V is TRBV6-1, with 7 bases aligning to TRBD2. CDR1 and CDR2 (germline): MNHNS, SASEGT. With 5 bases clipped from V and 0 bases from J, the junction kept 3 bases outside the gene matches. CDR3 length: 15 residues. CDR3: CASSLGTTNTGELFF. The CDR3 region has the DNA TGTGCCAGCAGTCTCGGGACTACGAACACCGGGGAGCTGTTTTTT.

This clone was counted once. CDR3 DNA: TGTGCCAGCTCAACGGAGTACAATGAGCAGTTCTTC. It is translated as CASSTEYNEQFF. This sequence joins TRBV18 and TRBJ2-1; D ambiguous. This CDR3 is built from 12 residues. Germline CDR1 is KGHSH and CDR2 is LQKENI. V was pared by 5 bases and J by 4 bases, with 6 bases between.

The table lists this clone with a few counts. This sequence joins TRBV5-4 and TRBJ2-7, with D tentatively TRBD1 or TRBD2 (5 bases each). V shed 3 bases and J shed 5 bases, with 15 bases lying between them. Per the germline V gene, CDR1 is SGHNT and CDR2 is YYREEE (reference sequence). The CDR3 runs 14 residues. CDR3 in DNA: TGTGCCAGCAGCTCCCCCCGGGACGTGGACGAGCAGTACTTC. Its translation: CASSSPRDVDEQYF. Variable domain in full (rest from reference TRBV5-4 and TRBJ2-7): ETGVTQSPTHLIKTRGQQVTLRCSSQSGHNTVSWYQQALGQGPQFIFQYYREEENGRGNFPPRFSGLQFPNYSSELNVNALELDDSALYLCASSSPRDVDEQYFGPGTRLTVT.

The CDR3 region has the DNA TGTGCTAGTGGGTCTAGCGGGGGGGCCTGGAATACGCAGTATTTT. It codes for CASGSSGGAWNTQYF. J is TRBJ2-3 and V is TRBV12-5; 12 nucleotides match TRBD2. Germline-derived CDR1 and CDR2 are LGHNT and FRNRAP. V was pared by 6 bases and J by 7 bases, with 8 bases of the junction left unmatched. The CDR3 extends over 15 amino acids. Together with reference TRBV12-5 and TRBJ2-3, the CDR3 gives the full variable domain: DARVTQTPRHKVTEMGQEVTMRCQPILGHNTVFWYRQTMMQGLELLAYFRNRAPLDDSGMPKDRFSAEMPDATLATLKIQPSEPRDSAVYFCASGSSGGAWNTQYFGPGTRLTVL.

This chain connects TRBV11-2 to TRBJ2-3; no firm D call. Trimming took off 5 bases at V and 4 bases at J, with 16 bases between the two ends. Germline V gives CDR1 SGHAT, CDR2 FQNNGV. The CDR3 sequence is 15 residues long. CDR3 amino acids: CASSPRTGFADTQYF. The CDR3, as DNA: TGTGCCAGCAGCCCGAGGACCGGGTTTGCAGATACGCAGTATTTT.

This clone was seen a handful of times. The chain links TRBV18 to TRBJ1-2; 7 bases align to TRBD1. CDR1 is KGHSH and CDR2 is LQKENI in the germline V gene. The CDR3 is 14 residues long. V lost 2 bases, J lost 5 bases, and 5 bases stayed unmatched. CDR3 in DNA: TGTGCCAGCTCACCAATGGGACAGCAGTATGGCTACACCTTC. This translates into CASSPMGQQYGYTF.

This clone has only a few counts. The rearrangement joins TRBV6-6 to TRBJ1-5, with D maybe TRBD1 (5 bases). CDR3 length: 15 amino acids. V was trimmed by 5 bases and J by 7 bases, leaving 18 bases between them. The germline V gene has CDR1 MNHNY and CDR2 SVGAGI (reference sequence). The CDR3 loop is CASSPPGQGGQPQHF. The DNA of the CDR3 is TGTGCCAGCAGTCCACCTGGGCAGGGCGGGCAGCCCCAGCATTTT.

The CDR3 nucleotides are TGTGCCAGCAGCTTGGACAATACCCTCCGCTACACCTTC. Amino acids: CASSLDNTLRYTF. This chain joins TRBV7-9 and TRBJ1-2; tentatively, D is TRBD1 (5 bases). CDR3 length: 13 residues. CDR1 and CDR2 from the germline V gene are SEHNR and FQNEAQ (reference sequence). V lost 3 bases and J 9 bases, leaving 14 bases between the germline ends.

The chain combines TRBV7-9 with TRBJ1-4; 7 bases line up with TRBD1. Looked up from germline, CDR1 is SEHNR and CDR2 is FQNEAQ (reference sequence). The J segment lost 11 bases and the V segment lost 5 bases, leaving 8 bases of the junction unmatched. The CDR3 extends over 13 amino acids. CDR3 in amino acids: CASSPTGDSKLFF. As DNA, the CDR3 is TGTGCCAGCAGCCCCACCGGGGACAGCAAACTGTTTTTT. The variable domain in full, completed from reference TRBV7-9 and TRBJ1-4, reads DTGVSQNPRHKITKRGQNVTFRCDPISEHNRLYWYRQTLGQGPEFLTYFQNEAQLEKSRLLSDRFSAERPKGSFSTLEIQRTEQGDSAMYLCASSPTGDSKLFFGSGTQLSVL.

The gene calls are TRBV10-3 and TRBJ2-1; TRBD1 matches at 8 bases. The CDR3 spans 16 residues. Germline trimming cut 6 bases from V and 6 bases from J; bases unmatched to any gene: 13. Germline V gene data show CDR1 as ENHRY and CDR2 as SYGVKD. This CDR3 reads CAIRGGQGVTGNEQFF. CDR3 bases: TGTGCCATCAGGGGCGGACAGGGAGTGACCGGCAATGAGCAGTTCTTC.

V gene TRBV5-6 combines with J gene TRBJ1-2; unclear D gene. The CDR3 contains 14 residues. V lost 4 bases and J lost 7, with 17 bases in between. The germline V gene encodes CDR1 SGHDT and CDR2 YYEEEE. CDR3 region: CASSPGDGSSGYTF. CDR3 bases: TGTGCCAGCAGCCCGGGAGATGGGAGTAGTGGCTACACCTTC.

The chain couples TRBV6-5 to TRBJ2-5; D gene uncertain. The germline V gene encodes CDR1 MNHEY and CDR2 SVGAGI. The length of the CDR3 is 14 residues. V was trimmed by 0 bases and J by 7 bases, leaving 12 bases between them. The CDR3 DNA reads TGTGCCAGCAGTTACTCCGGCCGCGCCGGGACCCAGTACTTC. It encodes CASSYSGRAGTQYF.

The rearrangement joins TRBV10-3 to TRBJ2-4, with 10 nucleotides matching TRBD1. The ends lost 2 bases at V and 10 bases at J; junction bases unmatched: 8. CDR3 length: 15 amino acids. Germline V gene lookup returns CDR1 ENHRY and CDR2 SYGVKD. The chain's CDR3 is CAISEPRTGGKIQYF. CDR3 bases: TGTGCCATCAGTGAGCCGAGGACAGGGGGGAAGATTCAGTACTTC.

The CDR3 sequence is CASMSGGNTGELFF. DNA of the CDR3: TGCGCCAGCATGAGCGGGGGCAACACCGGGGAGCTGTTTTTT. This chain links TRBV5-1 with TRBJ2-2, with TRBD2 matching over 8 bases. Per germline, CDR1 SGHRS and CDR2 YFSETQ. The CDR3 has 14 amino acids. The junction had 3 bases not matched to a gene; V was cut back by 6 bases and J by 2 bases.

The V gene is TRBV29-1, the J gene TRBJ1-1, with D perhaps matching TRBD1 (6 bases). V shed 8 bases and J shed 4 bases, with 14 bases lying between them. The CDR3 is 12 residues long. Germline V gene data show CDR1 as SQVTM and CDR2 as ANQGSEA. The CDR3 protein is CSTAPGATEAFF. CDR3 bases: TGCAGCACAGCACCAGGGGCCACTGAAGCTTTCTTT.

The CDR3 protein is CASRFSVGANTEAFF. The CDR3 DNA follows: TGCGCCAGCAGGTTCTCGGTCGGGGCGAACACTGAAGCTTTCTTT. The chain links TRBV5-1 to TRBJ1-1, with TRBD1 as a possible D gene (5 bases). The V gene lost 5 bases and the J gene lost 1 base, with 15 bases spanning the gap. The CDR3 is 15 amino acids. From germline, CDR1 is SGHRS and CDR2 YFSETQ.

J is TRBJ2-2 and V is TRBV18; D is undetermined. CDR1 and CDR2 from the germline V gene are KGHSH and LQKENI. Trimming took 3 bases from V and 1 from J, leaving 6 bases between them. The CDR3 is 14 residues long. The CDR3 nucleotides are TGTGCCAGCTCACCTGCAGGGAACACCGGGGAGCTGTTTTTT. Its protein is CASSPAGNTGELFF.